This paragraph covers one TCR beta chain sequence. Germline V gene sequence: CDR1 SGDLS, CDR2 YYNGEE. The CDR3 runs 16 residues. Trimming removed 4 bases from V and 1 base from J, with 15 bases in between. Measured with immunoSEQ multiplex PCR; TCRdb has only the in-frame clones, and not every one. Of 110,000 to 150,000 clones in the sample, about nine tenths are singletons; the top ten hold 1.5%. This entry is derived from a study of CD4+ T cells in melanoma. This sequence was found in a human donor with melanoma. The rearrangement uses TRBV9 and TRBJ2-1; a weak D match, TRBD1 (5 bases). CDR3 loop: CASSRADRGSYNEQFF. CDR3 sequence (DNA): TGTGCCAGCAGCCGCGCGGATAGGGGATCCTACAATGAGCAGTTCTTC.